The following is a TCR beta chain sequence with its context. Antigen: not known. This sample was taken from a study of high-grade serous ovarian cancer treatment subgroups. Whole-study context: Mean per sample: about 15,000 reads, around 7,100 unique TCR beta rearrangements.

V was clipped by 0 bases and J by 4 bases, with 7 bases between them. The CDR3 has 13 residues. CDR1 and CDR2 (germline): LGHNA, YSLEER. Clones were read by immunoSEQ multiplex PCR, and TCRdb kept only the in-frame ones, dropping some. The data hold approximately 10,000 clones, with about three quarters observed a single time. Tumor tissue was taken before any definitive surgery or chemotherapy was given. Study-level points and caveats: CDR1 and CDR2 were left unanalyzed; analyses focused on CDR3. TCR clonal relatedness correlated positively with neoantigen level. Bulk tumor TCR sequencing gave no spatial information.

The TCR comes from a human donor with high-grade serous ovarian cancer. Sequenced material: tumor tissue. The chain links TRBV4-3 to TRBJ2-7; D call uncertain. The CDR3 DNA is TGCGCCAGCAGCCAAGATACAAGTTACGAGCAGTACTTC. Translation: CASSQDTSYEQYF.